This note documents a single T cell receptor (beta chain) sequence. Its cognate antigen is unknown. The V gene end was trimmed by 3 bases and the J gene end by 4 bases; junction bases not matched to a gene: 18. This CDR3 has 18 amino acids. Profiling relied on immunoSEQ multiplex PCR, and the TCRdb table lists in-frame clones only, not all of them. The table has about 130,000 clones, 90% to 95% seen once. Second doses were pooled across both intervals (about 4 or about 12 weeks). This entry belongs to a study of T cell responses to AZD1222 COVID-19 vaccine. Study-level points and caveats: Without day 14 samples, only post-peak T cell repertoires were studied. Unmutated regions of variants are reportedly targeted by nearly half of spike-specific TCRs. Just 6 or 7 people given AZD1222 tested seropositive at baseline.

This TCR came from an adult who received the AZD1222 COVID-19 vaccine. The material was peripheral blood, obtained 28 days after the second AZD1222 dose. This rearrangement joins TRBV5-7 to TRBJ1-1; 7 bases line up with TRBD1. TRBV5-7 has ORF status, its function being uncertain. The CDR3 bases are TGTGCCAGCAGCTCTTGGACAGGTCAGGATGGGGGAAGCACTGAAGCTTTCTTT. This gives the protein CASSSWTGQDGGSTEAFF.